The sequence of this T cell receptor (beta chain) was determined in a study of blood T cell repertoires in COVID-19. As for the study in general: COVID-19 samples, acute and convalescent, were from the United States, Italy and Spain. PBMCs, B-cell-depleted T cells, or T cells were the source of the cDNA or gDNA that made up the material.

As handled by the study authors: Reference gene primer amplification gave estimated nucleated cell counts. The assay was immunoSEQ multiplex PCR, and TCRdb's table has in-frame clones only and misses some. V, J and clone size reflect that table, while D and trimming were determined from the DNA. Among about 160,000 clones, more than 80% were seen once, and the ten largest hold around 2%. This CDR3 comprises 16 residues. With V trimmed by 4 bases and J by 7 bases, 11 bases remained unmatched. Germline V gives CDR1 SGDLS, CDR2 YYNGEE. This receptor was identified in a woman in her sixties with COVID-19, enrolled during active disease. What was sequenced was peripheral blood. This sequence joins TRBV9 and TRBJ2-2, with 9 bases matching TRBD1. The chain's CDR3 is CASSFHRGLNDGELFF. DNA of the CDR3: TGTGCCAGCAGCTTTCACAGGGGGCTTAACGACGGGGAGCTGTTTTTT.